What follows describes a single TCR beta chain. The study drew participants aged about 18 to 95 years from roughly 25 US areas. Participants were placed into cohorts based on the clinical history they reported. These data come from a study of blood T cell repertoires in COVID-19. About the research overall: T cells, B-cell-depleted T cells, or PBMCs provided the cDNA or gDNA that served as material.

Germline trimming cut 0 bases from V and 7 bases from J; bases unmatched to any gene: 5. This CDR3 is 14 amino acids long. Germline V gene lookup returns CDR1 MNHNY and CDR2 SVGAGI (reference sequence). Clones were read by immunoSEQ multiplex PCR, and TCRdb kept only the in-frame ones, dropping some. Of 230,000 or so clones listed, about nine tenths are singletons. The receptor's source is a woman in her twenties or thirties who had recovered from COVID-19. The sequenced sample consisted of PBMCs or T cells enriched from blood (not recorded which). The chain has TRBV6-6 and TRBJ2-7; TRBD1 matches at 8 bases. The CDR3 region is CASSYSQGAEEQYF. The CDR3 nucleotides read TGTGCCAGCAGTTACTCTCAGGGGGCGGAGGAGCAGTACTTC.